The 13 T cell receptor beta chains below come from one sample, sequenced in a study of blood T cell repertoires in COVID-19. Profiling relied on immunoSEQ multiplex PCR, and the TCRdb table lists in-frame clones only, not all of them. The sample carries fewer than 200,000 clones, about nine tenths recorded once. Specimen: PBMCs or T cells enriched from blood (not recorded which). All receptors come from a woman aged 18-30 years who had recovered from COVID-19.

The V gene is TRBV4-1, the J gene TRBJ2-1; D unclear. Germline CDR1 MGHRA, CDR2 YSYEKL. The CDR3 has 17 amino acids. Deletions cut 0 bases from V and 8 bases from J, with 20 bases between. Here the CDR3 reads CASSQDSAQPRRDEQFF. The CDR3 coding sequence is TGCGCCAGCAGCCAAGACTCCGCCCAGCCACGACGGGATGAGCAGTTCTTC.

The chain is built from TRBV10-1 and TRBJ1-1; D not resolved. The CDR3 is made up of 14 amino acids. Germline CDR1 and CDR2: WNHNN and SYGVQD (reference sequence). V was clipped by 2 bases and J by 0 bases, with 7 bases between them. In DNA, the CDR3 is TGCGCCAGCAGTGAGGGGAGCCTGAACACTGAAGCTTTCTTT. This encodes CASSEGSLNTEAFF.

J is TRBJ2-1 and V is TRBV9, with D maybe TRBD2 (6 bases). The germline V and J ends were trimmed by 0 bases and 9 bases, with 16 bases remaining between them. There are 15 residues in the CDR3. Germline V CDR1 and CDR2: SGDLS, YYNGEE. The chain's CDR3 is CASSVEGLASGEQFF. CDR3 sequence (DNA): TGTGCCAGCAGCGTAGAAGGTCTAGCGTCAGGTGAGCAGTTCTTC.

The CDR3 nucleotides are TGTGCCAGCAGGCGGGATCAGGCTCCGAACACTGAAGCTTTCTTT. It yields the protein CASRRDQAPNTEAFF. This chain uses TRBV2 with TRBJ1-1, with D unresolved. Between the trimmed V and J ends, which lost 6 bases and 1 base, there was a span of 15 bases. Germline assignment: CDR1 SNHLY and CDR2 FYNNEI. The CDR3 loop spans 15 amino acids.

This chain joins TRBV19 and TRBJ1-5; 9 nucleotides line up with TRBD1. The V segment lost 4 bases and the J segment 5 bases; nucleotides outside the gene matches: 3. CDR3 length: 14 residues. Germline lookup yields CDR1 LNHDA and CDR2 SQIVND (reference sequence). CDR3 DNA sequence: TGTGCCAGTAGTAGTACAGGGGGCTATCAGCCCCAGCATTTT. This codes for CASSSTGGYQPQHF.

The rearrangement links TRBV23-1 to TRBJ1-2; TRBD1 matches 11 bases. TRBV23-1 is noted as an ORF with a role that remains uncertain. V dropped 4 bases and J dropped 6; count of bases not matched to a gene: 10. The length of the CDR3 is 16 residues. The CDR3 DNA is TGCGCCAGCAGTCTTTGGGACAGGGGGGGATCCCATGGCTACACCTTC. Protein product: CASSLWDRGGSHGYTF.

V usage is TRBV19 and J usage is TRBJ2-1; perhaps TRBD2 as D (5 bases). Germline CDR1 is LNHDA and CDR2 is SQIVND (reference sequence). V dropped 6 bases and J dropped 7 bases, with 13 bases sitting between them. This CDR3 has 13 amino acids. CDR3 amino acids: CASSDYPQNEQFF. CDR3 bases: TGTGCCAGTAGCGACTACCCTCAGAATGAGCAGTTCTTC.

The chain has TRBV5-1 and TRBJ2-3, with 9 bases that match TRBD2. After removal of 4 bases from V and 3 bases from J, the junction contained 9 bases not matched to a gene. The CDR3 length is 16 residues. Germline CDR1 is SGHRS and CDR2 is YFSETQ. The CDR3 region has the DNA TGCGCCAGCAGCATTAGACTAGCGGAACTTACAGATACGCAGTATTTT. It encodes CASSIRLAELTDTQYF. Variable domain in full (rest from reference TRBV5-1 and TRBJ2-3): KAGVTQTPRYLIKTRGQQVTLSCSPISGHRSVSWYQQTPGQGLQFLFEYFSETQRNKGNFPGRFSGRQFSNSRSEMNVSTLELGDSALYLCASSIRLAELTDTQYFGPGTRLTVL.

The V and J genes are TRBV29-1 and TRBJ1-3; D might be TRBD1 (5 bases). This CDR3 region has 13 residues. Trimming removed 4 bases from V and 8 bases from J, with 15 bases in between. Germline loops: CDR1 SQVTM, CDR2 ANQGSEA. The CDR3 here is CSVAPGGVDTIYF. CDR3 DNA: TGCAGCGTTGCCCCCGGGGGTGTAGACACCATATATTTT.

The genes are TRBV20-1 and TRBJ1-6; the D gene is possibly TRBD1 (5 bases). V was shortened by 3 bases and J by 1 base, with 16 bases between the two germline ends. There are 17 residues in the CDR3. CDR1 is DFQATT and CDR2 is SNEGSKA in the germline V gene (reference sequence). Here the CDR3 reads CSASVPGGGSYNSPLHF. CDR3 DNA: TGCAGTGCTAGTGTCCCCGGGGGTGGGTCCTATAATTCACCCCTCCACTTT.

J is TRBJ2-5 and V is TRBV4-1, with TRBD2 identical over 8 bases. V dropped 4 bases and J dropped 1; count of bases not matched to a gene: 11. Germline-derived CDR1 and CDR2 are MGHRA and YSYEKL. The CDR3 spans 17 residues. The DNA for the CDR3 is TGCGCCAGCAGCCGGGCAGCAACGGGAGGGGGCCAAGAGACCCAGTACTTC. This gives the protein CASSRAATGGGQETQYF.

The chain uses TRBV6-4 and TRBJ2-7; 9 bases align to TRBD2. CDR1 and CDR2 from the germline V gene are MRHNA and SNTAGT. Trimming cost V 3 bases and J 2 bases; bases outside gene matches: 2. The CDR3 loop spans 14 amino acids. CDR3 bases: TGTGCCAGCAGTGAGCGGGAGGGCCCCTACGAGCAGTACTTC. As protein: CASSEREGPYEQYF.

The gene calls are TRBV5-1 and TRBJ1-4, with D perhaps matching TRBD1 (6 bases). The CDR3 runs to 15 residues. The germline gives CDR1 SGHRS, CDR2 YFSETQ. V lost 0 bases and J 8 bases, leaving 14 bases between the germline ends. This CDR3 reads CASSLDGGSEEKLFF. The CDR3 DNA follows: TGCGCCAGCAGCTTGGATGGGGGCAGCGAAGAAAAACTGTTTTTT.